This is a list of T cell receptor beta chains from one sample in a study of cytomegalovirus exposure and HLA in healthy donors. Sequencing was performed with immunoSEQ multiplex PCR; in TCRdb, only in-frame clones are kept and a portion is missing. This sample carries 140,000 or so clones, approximately 72% of them seen once, and the ten largest clones take approximately 2%. Sequenced sample: PBMCs. Receptor source: a man aged 35 to 55 in good health and CMV-seronegative. CDR3s include the opening cysteine and the closing phenylalanine or tryptophan. Fields, in order: J gene, clone size, D gene, CDR3 length, V gene, CDR3 protein, CDR3 DNA. A D gene is named only where the DNA matches it firmly. Only part of the rows carry a size: once, few, many, or a class if the clone is expanded.

j_gene: TRBJ2-3
abundance: -
d_gene: TRBD2
len: 15
v_gene: TRBV4-1
CDR3aa: CASSLLAGVTDTQYF
CDR3nt: TGCGCCAGCAGCCTCCTCGCGGGAGTAACAGATACGCAGTATTTT

j_gene: TRBJ1-5
abundance: -
d_gene: -
len: 17
v_gene: TRBV6-1
CDR3aa: CASSVPLGHYSNQPQHF
CDR3nt: TGTGCCAGCAGTGTCCCCCTGGGACATTATAGCAATCAGCCCCAGCATTTT

j_gene: TRBJ2-1
abundance: once
d_gene: TRBD2
len: 15
v_gene: TRBV7-2
CDR3aa: CASSPHSGGTNEQFF
CDR3nt: TGTGCCAGCAGCCCCCATAGCGGGGGGACCAATGAGCAGTTCTTC

j_gene: TRBJ1-5
abundance: -
d_gene: -
len: 19
v_gene: TRBV5-6
CDR3aa: CASSQRRGRVQGGNQPQHF
CDR3nt: TGTGCCAGCAGCCAGCGACGGGGCAGGGTACAGGGTGGCAATCAGCCCCAGCATTTT

j_gene: TRBJ2-1
abundance: -
d_gene: TRBD1
len: 15
v_gene: TRBV5-4
CDR3aa: CASSLDRGALFFEFF
CDR3nt: TGTGCCAGCAGCCTGGACAGGGGCGCTTTATTTTTTGAGTTCTTC

j_gene: TRBJ1-1
abundance: -
d_gene: -
len: 16
v_gene: TRBV10-2
CDR3aa: CASSGEMYSMNTEAFF
CDR3nt: TGCGCCAGCAGTGGCGAGATGTACTCCATGAACACTGAAGCTTTCTTT

j_gene: TRBJ2-1
abundance: -
d_gene: TRBD2
len: 17
v_gene: TRBV19
CDR3aa: CASSMNEREITYNEQFF
CDR3nt: TGTGCCAGTAGTATGAACGAGCGGGAGATAACCTACAATGAGCAGTTCTTC

j_gene: TRBJ1-1
abundance: -
d_gene: -
len: 17
v_gene: TRBV15
CDR3aa: CATSRGPGGRGNTEAFF
CDR3nt: TGTGCCACCAGCAGAGGCCCAGGCGGCAGGGGGAACACTGAAGCTTTCTTT

j_gene: TRBJ2-3
abundance: -
d_gene: -
len: 16
v_gene: TRBV19
CDR3aa: CASSIIRGASTDTQYF
CDR3nt: TGTGCCAGTAGTATAATTCGCGGAGCCAGCACAGATACGCAGTATTTT

j_gene: TRBJ2-5
abundance: once
d_gene: -
len: 13
v_gene: TRBV5-1
CDR3aa: CASSLAEEETQYF
CDR3nt: TGCGCCAGCAGCTTGGCCGAGGAAGAGACCCAGTACTTC

j_gene: TRBJ2-7
abundance: few
d_gene: -
len: 14
v_gene: TRBV16
CDR3aa: CASSQWGDSYEQYF
CDR3nt: TGTGCCAGCAGCCAATGGGGCGATTCCTACGAGCAGTACTTC

j_gene: TRBJ1-6
abundance: -
d_gene: -
len: 13
v_gene: TRBV2
CDR3aa: CASFRDYNSPLHF
CDR3nt: TGTGCCAGCTTCAGGGACTATAATTCACCCCTCCACTTT

j_gene: TRBJ1-2
abundance: -
d_gene: -
len: 13
v_gene: TRBV7-8
CDR3aa: CASSVERSYGYTF
CDR3nt: TGTGCCAGCAGCGTTGAGAGGTCCTATGGCTACACCTTC

j_gene: TRBJ1-1
abundance: -
d_gene: TRBD1
len: 15
v_gene: TRBV19
CDR3aa: CASMFQAGGSTEAFF
CDR3nt: TGTGCCAGTATGTTCCAGGCAGGGGGTAGCACTGAAGCTTTCTTT

j_gene: TRBJ1-2
abundance: -
d_gene: -
len: 15
v_gene: TRBV2
CDR3aa: CASRPGGQPNYGYTF
CDR3nt: TGTGCCAGCAGGCCGGGTGGACAGCCAAACTATGGCTACACCTTC

j_gene: TRBJ2-1
abundance: -
d_gene: -
len: 14
v_gene: TRBV6-4
CDR3aa: CASSDSDRSTEQFF
CDR3nt: TGTGCCAGCAGTGACTCGGATCGTAGCACTGAGCAGTTCTTC

j_gene: TRBJ1-2
abundance: -
d_gene: TRBD1
len: 13
v_gene: TRBV4-1
CDR3aa: CASSQGTGDGYTF
CDR3nt: TGCGCCAGCAGCCAAGGGACAGGGGACGGCTACACCTTC

j_gene: TRBJ2-3
abundance: few
d_gene: TRBD2
len: 16
v_gene: TRBV5-1
CDR3aa: CASSLVTSPDTDTQYF
CDR3nt: TGCGCCAGCAGCTTGGTGACTAGCCCCGACACAGATACGCAGTATTTT

j_gene: TRBJ1-2
abundance: few
d_gene: TRBD1
len: 14
v_gene: TRBV5-1
CDR3aa: CASSETTTGYGYTF
CDR3nt: TGCGCCAGCAGCGAAACTACGACAGGGTACGGCTACACCTTC

j_gene: TRBJ2-6
abundance: few
d_gene: -
len: 17
v_gene: TRBV19
CDR3aa: CASSRSGVVSGANVLTF
CDR3nt: TGTGCCAGTAGTAGGTCGGGAGTTGTCTCTGGGGCCAACGTCCTGACTTTC

j_gene: TRBJ1-1
abundance: -
d_gene: TRBD1
len: 15
v_gene: TRBV2
CDR3aa: CASSGTGDKNTEAFF
CDR3nt: TGTGCCAGCAGCGGGACAGGGGACAAGAACACTGAAGCTTTCTTT

j_gene: TRBJ1-1
abundance: -
d_gene: TRBD1
len: 16
v_gene: TRBV5-1
CDR3aa: CASRSTGGAVGTEAFF
CDR3nt: TGCGCCAGTCGATCGACAGGGGGCGCGGTGGGCACTGAAGCTTTCTTT

j_gene: TRBJ2-3
abundance: -
d_gene: TRBD1
len: 17
v_gene: TRBV5-1
CDR3aa: CASSLVGGTGRHDTQYF
CDR3nt: TGCGCCAGCAGCTTGGTGGGGGGGACAGGGCGCCATGATACGCAGTATTTT

j_gene: TRBJ2-1
abundance: few
d_gene: TRBD2
len: 14
v_gene: TRBV4-2
CDR3aa: CASTLAGTYNEQFF
CDR3nt: TGTGCCAGCACACTAGCGGGAACCTACAATGAGCAGTTCTTC

j_gene: TRBJ2-5
abundance: -
d_gene: -
len: 17
v_gene: TRBV5-4
CDR3aa: CASSIGPRDTIQETQYF
CDR3nt: TGTGCCAGCAGCATTGGACCGAGGGACACCATCCAAGAGACCCAGTACTTC

j_gene: TRBJ1-1
abundance: -
d_gene: TRBD1
len: 15
v_gene: TRBV9
CDR3aa: CASSPGGLLNTEAFF
CDR3nt: TGTGCCAGCTCTCCAGGGGGCTTACTGAACACTGAAGCTTTCTTT

j_gene: TRBJ1-1
abundance: -
d_gene: TRBD1
len: 17
v_gene: TRBV7-9
CDR3aa: CASSLVRGQGRNTEAFF
CDR3nt: TGTGCCAGCAGCTTAGTTAGGGGACAGGGAAGGAACACTGAAGCTTTCTTT

j_gene: TRBJ2-2
abundance: -
d_gene: -
len: 15
v_gene: TRBV13
CDR3aa: CASSLRLENTGELFF
CDR3nt: TGTGCCAGCAGCTTACGGCTAGAAAACACCGGGGAGCTGTTTTTT

j_gene: TRBJ2-7
abundance: -
d_gene: -
len: 13
v_gene: TRBV9
CDR3aa: CASSFMGQDEQYF
CDR3nt: TGTGCCAGCAGCTTCATGGGGCAGGATGAGCAGTACTTC

j_gene: TRBJ2-7
abundance: -
d_gene: TRBD2
len: 17
v_gene: TRBV9
CDR3aa: CASSATGGRASRGEQYF
CDR3nt: TGTGCCAGCAGCGCCACCGGCGGGAGGGCCAGCAGAGGCGAGCAGTACTTC

j_gene: TRBJ1-1
abundance: -
d_gene: -
len: 15
v_gene: TRBV7-3
CDR3aa: CASSPHEGPDTEAFF
CDR3nt: TGTGCCAGCAGCCCCCATGAGGGTCCGGACACTGAAGCTTTCTTT

j_gene: TRBJ2-2
abundance: -
d_gene: TRBD1
len: 17
v_gene: TRBV4-3
CDR3aa: CASSQGPGTGHTGELFF
CDR3nt: TGCGCCAGCAGCCAAGGGCCCGGGACAGGGCACACCGGGGAGCTGTTTTTT

j_gene: TRBJ2-7
abundance: -
d_gene: -
len: 15
v_gene: TRBV10-3
CDR3aa: CAISEFWRGSYEQYF
CDR3nt: TGTGCCATCAGTGAGTTCTGGCGGGGATCCTACGAGCAGTACTTC

j_gene: TRBJ1-3
abundance: -
d_gene: -
len: 17
v_gene: TRBV5-4
CDR3aa: CASSQWRPGQGGNTIYF
CDR3nt: TGTGCCAGCAGCCAATGGCGCCCCGGGCAGGGTGGAAACACCATATATTTT

j_gene: TRBJ2-2
abundance: -
d_gene: -
len: 15
v_gene: TRBV30
CDR3aa: CAWSVGGGDTGELFF
CDR3nt: TGTGCCTGGAGTGTAGGAGGGGGGGACACCGGGGAGCTGTTTTTT